This TCR beta chain was documented in a study of T cell changes during pregnancy in multiple sclerosis. Measured with immunoSEQ multiplex PCR; TCRdb has only the in-frame clones, and not every one. The sample has some 97,000 clones, 92% seen once. Trimming cost V 2 bases and J 5 bases; bases outside gene matches: 3. Germline CDR1 is SEHNR and CDR2 is FQNEAQ (reference sequence). The CDR3 has 14 residues. The source is a female donor with multiple sclerosis, enrolled in a pregnancy study. Here the sequenced sample was peripheral blood, taken after pregnancy. The chain employs TRBV7-9 and TRBJ1-2; 9 bases are shared with TRBD1. CDR3 bases: TGTGCCAGCAGCTTACTACAGGGGGCATATGGCTACACCTTC. Protein: CASSLLQGAYGYTF.